The sequence of this T cell receptor beta chain was determined in a study of Graves' ophthalmopathy and Graves' hyperthyroidism. The authors amplified TCR beta CDR3 regions from RNA transcripts. HTBI primers primed a first-round RT-PCR, and a second-round multiplex PCR followed. TCRdb reprocessed the multiplex PCR reads with MiXCR, giving one entry per CDR3 protein. The sample gives under 250,000 distinct CDR3 sequences, about 22% of which show up once; about 40% is in the top ten. From germline, CDR1 is DFQATT and CDR2 SNEGSKA (reference sequence). The CDR3 loop spans 15 amino acids. With V trimmed by 1 base and J by 6 bases, 12 bases remained unmatched. This clonotype has a count of ten or more.

The sample was peripheral blood. This clonotype originated in a woman aged 45-65 years with Graves' ophthalmopathy. The rearrangement links TRBV20-1 to TRBJ2-7; 7 bases agree with TRBD2. The CDR3 protein is CSARVPKGEGGEQYF. The CDR3 DNA follows: TGCAGTGCTAGAGTCCCAAAAGGGGAGGGCGGCGAGCAGTACTTC.